This TCR beta chain was documented in a study of T-cell memory formation after mild COVID-19. Findings of the study overall: Contracting clones localized mainly to CM and EM when CD4+ and mainly to EMRA when CD8+.

This clonotype was counted at least ten times. The antigen remains unidentified. Researchers used 5'RACE with constant-segment primers to make TCR alpha and TCR beta cDNA libraries that carry sample barcodes and UMIs. TCRdb used MiXCR to reprocess the 5' RACE reads, holding one entry per CDR3 protein. Of about 290,000 distinct CDR3 sequences listed, about 16% were seen once; the top ten hold around a fifth. The sequencing sample was made of PBMCs or a T cell subset sorted from them (not recorded which). This TCR was recovered from a man aged 18 to 30 who had mild COVID-19 (a few samples of this study predate the infection). Cell type and time point are not known.

CDR3 region: CASSPRNRPNTGELFF. CDR3 bases: TGTGCCAGCAGCCCCCGGAATCGACCGAACACCGGGGAGCTGTTTTTT. The rearrangement uses TRBV7-6 and TRBJ2-2, with D uncertain. The CDR3 runs to 16 residues. Germline V gene sequence: CDR1 SGHVS, CDR2 FNYEAQ. Trimming removed 5 bases at V and 0 bases at J, with 13 bases between.